Below are 15 T cell receptor beta chains sequenced from a single sample in a study of T cells of healthy individuals. TCRdb analysed the 5' RACE reads with MiXCR anew, one entry per CDR3 protein. The sample gives about 60,000 distinct CDR3 sequences, 16% of which show up once; less than 6% is in the top ten. Receptors were obtained from a human donor in good health.

In its sample, this clonotype was seen many times. The rearrangement joins TRBV4-1 to TRBJ2-5, with a possible D match to TRBD2 (6 bases). V was clipped by 6 bases and J by 5 bases, with 19 bases between them. Germline CDR1 and CDR2: MGHRA and YSYEKL. The CDR3 consists of 15 residues. CDR3 sequence reads: CASRPSGGPKETQYF. CDR3 sequence (DNA): TGCGCCAGCAGGCCCTCCGGAGGGCCGAAGGAGACCCAGTACTTC.

This clonotype has more than one count but fewer than ten. This rearrangement joins TRBV2 to TRBJ1-5; 7 bases map to TRBD1. The CDR3 sequence is 15 residues long. Trimming removed 6 bases from V and 0 bases from J; junction bases left unmatched: 5. CDR1 is SNHLY, CDR2 FYNNEI, per germline. The CDR3 coding sequence is TGTGCCAGCAGCAACAGGGGTGGTAGCAATCAGCCCCAGCATTTT. Amino acid sequence: CASSNRGGSNQPQHF.

The gene calls are TRBV5-1 and TRBJ2-3, with 9 bases aligning to TRBD1. Per germline, CDR1 SGHRS and CDR2 YFSETQ. V shed 10 bases, J shed 4 bases, and the junction held 13 bases outside the gene matches. The length of the CDR3 is 15 residues. The CDR3: CARRMGQGVSDTQYF. In DNA form, the CDR3 reads TGCGCCCGCCGTATGGGACAGGGAGTATCAGATACGCAGTATTTT. The variable domain in full, completed from reference TRBV5-1 and TRBJ2-3, reads KAGVTQTPRYLIKTRGQQVTLSCSPISGHRSVSWYQQTPGQGLQFLFEYFSETQRNKGNFPGRFSGRQFSNSRSEMNVSTLELGDSALYLCARRMGQGVSDTQYFGPGTRLTVL.

This clonotype was seen at least ten times. V usage is TRBV19 and J usage is TRBJ2-1, with a weak D call TRBD2 (6 bases). V lost 1 base, J lost 4 bases, and 14 bases lay in between. CDR1 LNHDA and CDR2 SQIVND come from the germline V gene (reference sequence). This CDR3 is 16 amino acids long. The CDR3 here is CASSIVGGGGYNEQFF. The DNA of the CDR3 is TGTGCCAGTAGTATAGTGGGAGGAGGAGGATACAATGAGCAGTTCTTC. Filled out from reference TRBV19 and TRBJ2-1, the complete variable domain reads DGGITQSPKYLFRKEGQNVTLSCEQNLNHDAMYWYRQDPGQGLRLIYYSQIVNDFQKGDIAEGYSVSREKKESFPLTVTSAQKNPTAFYLCASSIVGGGGYNEQFFGPGTRLTVL.

This clonotype was detected a few times. The chain combines TRBV4-1 with TRBJ2-7, with 10 bases that match TRBD2. Germline V gene sequence: CDR1 MGHRA, CDR2 YSYEKL. The V and J ends lost 0 bases and 7 bases, in that order; junction bases with no gene match: 9. This CDR3 region has 16 residues. Here the CDR3 reads CASSQEASGGAWEQYF. CDR3 DNA sequence: TGCGCCAGCAGCCAAGAAGCCAGCGGGGGGGCGTGGGAGCAGTACTTC.

This clonotype appeared many times. The chain carries TRBV20-1 and TRBJ1-4, with 8 positions matching TRBD1. The CDR3 contains 13 residues. Unmatched junction bases numbered 5, after V lost 6 bases and J lost 5 bases. The germline V gene has CDR1 DFQATT and CDR2 SNEGSKA (reference sequence). The DNA of the CDR3 is TGCAGTGCCAGGACAGGGTCGAATGAAAAACTGTTTTTT. Its protein is CSARTGSNEKLFF.

This clonotype was detected only a few times. The chain has TRBV6-5 and TRBJ2-7, with TRBD1 identical over 10 bases. There are 19 residues in the CDR3. Germline lookup yields CDR1 MNHEY and CDR2 SVGAGI. The junction had 19 bases not matched to a gene; V was cut back by 5 bases and J by 3 bases. CDR3 coding DNA: TGTGCCAGCAGTCACCGGACAGGGGGAAGCGGGGATACGCTCTACGAGCAGTACTTC. It translates to CASSHRTGGSGDTLYEQYF.

This clonotype was seen only a few times. This rearrangement joins TRBV2 to TRBJ2-2; 10 nucleotides line up with TRBD1. The CDR3 runs to 13 residues. The germline V gene encodes CDR1 SNHLY and CDR2 FYNNEI. V gave up 8 bases and J gave up 7 bases; unmatched junction bases: 4. The CDR3 reads CASGQGVIGELFF. The DNA of the CDR3 is TGTGCCAGCGGACAGGGGGTTATCGGGGAGCTGTTTTTT.

The sample holds many counts of this clonotype. The chain is built from TRBV6-1 and TRBJ2-3, with 9 bases fitting TRBD1. V lost 6 bases, J lost 4 bases, and 8 bases stayed unmatched. Looked up from germline, CDR1 is MNHNS and CDR2 is SASEGT. The CDR3 spans 15 residues. CDR3 in DNA: TGTGCCAGCAGCCAGGGGGGGACAGGGTCAGATACGCAGTATTTT. This codes for CASSQGGTGSDTQYF.

This clonotype was seen only once. CDR3 protein: CASSEVTDAEAFF. CDR3 DNA sequence: TGTGCCAGCAGTGAAGTCACGGACGCTGAAGCTTTCTTT. The chain joins TRBV6-1 to TRBJ1-1; no definite D call. Looked up from germline, CDR1 is MNHNS and CDR2 is SASEGT. This CDR3 is built from 13 residues. The V end was cut by 1 base, the J end by 6 bases, with 9 bases between.

The CDR3 reads CASSGSFTEAFF. The CDR3, as DNA: TGTGCCAGCAGTGGCAGTTTCACTGAAGCTTTCTTT. This rearrangement joins TRBV2 to TRBJ1-1; D unclear. V lost 4 bases and J 4 bases, leaving 7 bases between the germline ends. This CDR3 spans 12 amino acids. Germline loops: CDR1 SNHLY, CDR2 FYNNEI.

V and J are TRBV19 and TRBJ2-1; unclear D gene. CDR1 and CDR2 from the germline V gene are LNHDA and SQIVND (reference sequence). V was trimmed by 6 bases and J by 0 bases, leaving 12 bases between them. The CDR3 is 15 amino acids. CDR3: CASRLIPSSYNEQFF. CDR3 in DNA: TGTGCCAGTAGGCTAATTCCCAGCTCCTACAATGAGCAGTTCTTC.

The chain has TRBV20-1 and TRBJ2-1, with D perhaps given as TRBD1 or TRBD2 (6 bases each). Trimming took off 0 bases at V and 7 bases at J, with 13 bases between the two ends. The germline V gene encodes CDR1 DFQATT and CDR2 SNEGSKA (reference sequence). The CDR3 covers 14 residues. CDR3 DNA: TGCAGTGCTAGAGATAAGGGGGGCTTGAATGAGCAGTTCTTC. This gives the protein CSARDKGGLNEQFF.

This clonotype has a count of ten or more. This sequence joins TRBV10-3 and TRBJ2-3, with TRBD2 as a possible D gene (5 bases). V was cut by 4 bases and J by 0 bases, with 17 bases left in between. The CDR3 has 17 residues. Germline loops: CDR1 ENHRY, CDR2 SYGVKD. The CDR3 coding sequence is TGTGCCATCAGTGGGGCCCGGGATTTTGCTAGCACAGATACGCAGTATTTT. Its translation: CAISGARDFASTDTQYF.

J is TRBJ2-5 and V is TRBV12-3 or TRBV12-4; 7 bases align to TRBD2. The CDR3 has 15 residues. J gave up 4 bases and V 5 bases, and 10 bases lay outside the gene matches. CDR3 nucleotide sequence: TGTGCCAGCAGTGCCTCGGTTGGGGGGGGAGAGACCCAGTACTTC. Its protein is CASSASVGGGETQYF.